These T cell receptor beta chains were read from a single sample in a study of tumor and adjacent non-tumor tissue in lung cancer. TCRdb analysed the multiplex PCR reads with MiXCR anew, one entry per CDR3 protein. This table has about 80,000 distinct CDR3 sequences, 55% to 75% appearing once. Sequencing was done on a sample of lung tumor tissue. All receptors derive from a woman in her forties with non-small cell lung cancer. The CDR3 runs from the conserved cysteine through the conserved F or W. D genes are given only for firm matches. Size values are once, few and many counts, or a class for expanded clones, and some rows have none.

cdr3_nt: TGTGCCAGCAACCAAGAATTGGCAGATACGCGGTATTTT; cdr3_aa: CASNQELADTRYF; v_call: TRBV4-2; clone_size: -; d_call: -; j_call: TRBJ2-3; cdr3_length: 13
cdr3_nt: TGTGCCACCAGCTTGTCTCAGGGGGCCTATGGCTACACGTTC; cdr3_aa: CATSLSQGAYGYTF; v_call: TRBV11-2; clone_size: -; d_call: TRBD1; j_call: TRBJ1-2; cdr3_length: 14
cdr3_nt: TGTGTTAGCAGCCCGCGGACAGGGTACAATGTGCAGTTCTTC; cdr3_aa: CVSSPRTGYNVQFF; v_call: TRBV11-2; clone_size: -; d_call: TRBD1; j_call: TRBJ2-1; cdr3_length: 14
cdr3_nt: TGCGCCAGCAGCTTGGGCGCAGGTACCTACGAGCAGTACTTC; cdr3_aa: CASSLGAGTYEQYF; v_call: TRBV5-1; clone_size: few; d_call: -; j_call: TRBJ2-7; cdr3_length: 14
cdr3_nt: TGTGCCAGCAGTTTAGATAGCTTCTATGGCTACACCTTC; cdr3_aa: CASSLDSFYGYTF; v_call: TRBV28; clone_size: many; d_call: -; j_call: TRBJ1-2; cdr3_length: 13
cdr3_nt: TGCAACGTTGGAGGTAGCAACCACGAGCAGTGCTTC; cdr3_aa: CNVGGSNHEQCF; v_call: TRBV29-1; clone_size: -; d_call: -; j_call: TRBJ2-7; cdr3_length: 12
cdr3_nt: TGTGTCATCAGTTTTAACCGAGATACGCAGTATTTT; cdr3_aa: CVISFNRDTQYF; v_call: TRBV12-3/TRBV12-4; clone_size: once; d_call: -; j_call: TRBJ2-3; cdr3_length: 12
cdr3_nt: TGTGCCAGCAGTACACCCGGGACAGGGGACACCGGGGAGCCGTATTTT; cdr3_aa: CASSTPGTGDTGEPYF; v_call: TRBV6-1; clone_size: -; d_call: TRBD1; j_call: TRBJ2-2; cdr3_length: 16
cdr3_nt: TGCAGTGCTGTACAAATCTCTGGGGCCAACGTCCAGACTTTC; cdr3_aa: CSAVQISGANVQTF; v_call: TRBV20-1; clone_size: -; d_call: -; j_call: TRBJ2-6; cdr3_length: 14
cdr3_nt: TGCACCAGCAGCGGGTCCGGGACTAGCCGTACCAGGGGGGAGCTGTTTTTT; cdr3_aa: CTSSGSGTSRTRGELFF; v_call: TRBV5-4; clone_size: -; d_call: TRBD2; j_call: TRBJ2-2; cdr3_length: 17
cdr3_nt: TGCGCCAGCAGCTTCGGTGGTATTCCAGGGGAGACCCAGTACTTC; cdr3_aa: CASSFGGIPGETQYF; v_call: TRBV5-1; clone_size: -; d_call: -; j_call: TRBJ2-5; cdr3_length: 15
cdr3_nt: TGTGCCAGCAGCCTCTATGTGACGCCTAGCGGGAGGGCCTCCACTATTGAGCAGTACTTC; cdr3_aa: CASSLYVTPSGRASTIEQYF; v_call: TRBV11-2; clone_size: once; d_call: TRBD2; j_call: TRBJ2-7; cdr3_length: 20
cdr3_nt: TGCGTGAGCAGCTTGGACAGGGGTGGCGGATCCAAAAACATTCAGTACTTC; cdr3_aa: CVSSLDRGGGSKNIQYF; v_call: TRBV5-1; clone_size: -; d_call: TRBD1; j_call: TRBJ2-4; cdr3_length: 17
cdr3_nt: TGCAGTGCCACCAGAACTTCAGGGGGGACGAACACTGAAGCTTTCTTT; cdr3_aa: CSATRTSGGTNTEAFF; v_call: TRBV20-1; clone_size: few; d_call: TRBD1; j_call: TRBJ1-1; cdr3_length: 16
cdr3_nt: TGTGCCAGTAGCTCACCCGGTCGGGCGGAGGGCGGCCACAAGCAGTACTTC; cdr3_aa: CASSSPGRAEGGHKQYF; v_call: TRBV11-2; clone_size: -; d_call: -; j_call: TRBJ2-7; cdr3_length: 17
cdr3_nt: TGTGCCATCAAATCACCATGGAGTGGAGAGACTCAGTACTTC; cdr3_aa: CAIKSPWSGETQYF; v_call: TRBV10-3; clone_size: few; d_call: -; j_call: TRBJ2-5; cdr3_length: 14
cdr3_nt: TGCAGTGCTCCAGGACTAGCGACCTACAATGAGCAGTTCTTC; cdr3_aa: CSAPGLATYNEQFF; v_call: TRBV20-1; clone_size: few; d_call: TRBD2; j_call: TRBJ2-1; cdr3_length: 14